This T cell receptor (beta chain) appears in the sequencing data of a study of cytomegalovirus exposure and HLA in healthy donors. Study outcomes and limitations: Data from an earlier analysis indicated that most TCR beta V segments were productive either about 87% or about 30% of the time.

Turning to this clone: What it recognizes is unknown.

PCR primers comprised 60 Vbeta and 13 Jbeta primers. Here immunoSEQ multiplex PCR was the method, and the copy in TCRdb shows in-frame clones only, minus some. This sample has 55,000 to 70,000 clones, with approximately 75% found just once. The clonotype originates from a young woman in good health and CMV-seronegative. Sequenced material: PBMCs.

The CDR3 region has the DNA TGCGCCAGCAGCCGAGTCGTGGGGACTCCGTACGAGCAGTACGTC. This encodes CASSRVVGTPYEQYV. The rearrangement links TRBV10-1 to TRBJ2-7; a weak D match, TRBD2 (6 bases). Trimming pared 6 bases from V and 4 bases from J, leaving 19 bases between. The CDR3 runs to 15 residues. The germline gives CDR1 WNHNN, CDR2 SYGVQD (reference sequence).